The clone carrying this TCR beta chain has just a few counts. Antigen unknown. These data belong to a study of PD-L1 blockade in urothelial cancer. Study details: Bladder-origin urothelial cancer in males described most of the roughly 30 patients.

Stated time point: peripheral blood 6 weeks after treatment start. Locally advanced or metastatic urothelial carcinoma was diagnosed in the patients. Study-wide results and limits: Tumor-linked clones in blood grew more by 3 weeks in durable-benefit patients.

Produced via immunoSEQ multiplex PCR; TCRdb's table is partial and in-frame only. The sample has some 110,000 clones, approximately 90% seen once. The CDR3 is 16 amino acids. Deletions cut 5 bases from V and 4 bases from J, with 19 bases between. The germline V gene encodes CDR1 MDHEN and CDR2 SYDVKM. The chain has TRBV28 and TRBJ2-3; unclear D gene. The material was PBMCs, obtained around atezolizumab (anti-PD-L1) treatment. The sequence was collected from a man between 60 and 75 years old with urothelial cancer. This CDR3 reads CASSPRKSRIPDTQYF. The CDR3 coding sequence is TGTGCCAGCAGTCCCCGAAAATCCAGGATACCAGATACGCAGTATTTT.